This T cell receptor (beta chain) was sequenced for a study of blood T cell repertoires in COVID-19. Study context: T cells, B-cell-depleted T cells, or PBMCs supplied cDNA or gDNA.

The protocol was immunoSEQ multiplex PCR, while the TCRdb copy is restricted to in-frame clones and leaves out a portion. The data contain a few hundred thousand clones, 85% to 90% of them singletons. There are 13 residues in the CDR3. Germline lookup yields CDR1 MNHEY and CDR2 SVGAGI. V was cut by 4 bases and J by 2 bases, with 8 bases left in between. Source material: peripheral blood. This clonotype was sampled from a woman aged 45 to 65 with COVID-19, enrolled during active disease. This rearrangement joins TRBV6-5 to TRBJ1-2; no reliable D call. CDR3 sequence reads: CASSLDLNYGYTF. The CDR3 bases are TGTGCCAGCAGTTTAGACTTGAACTATGGCTACACCTTC.